This T cell receptor (beta chain) was sequenced in a study of cytomegalovirus exposure and HLA in healthy donors. Overall study context: A subsequent analysis stated that the roughly 120 validation repertoires were run on the same platform as the roughly 670 first-cohort repertoires.

To note about this clone: What it binds is unknown.

Study-level findings and limits: Overall, roughly 160 TCR beta chains were annotated as cytomegalovirus-associated. Most TCR sequences were rare, but some public TCRs occurred in many donors.

The approximately 120-subject validation cohort, separate from the 666-subject first cohort, included the donors. Measured with immunoSEQ multiplex PCR; TCRdb has only the in-frame clones, and not every one. The data show about 170,000 clones, 85% to 90% seen once. The trim removed 2 bases at V and 7 bases at J, leaving 5 bases unmatched. This CDR3 region has 15 residues. Germline V lookup: CDR1 MDHEN, CDR2 SYDVKM. The chain links TRBV28 to TRBJ2-1, with TRBD2 matching over 10 bases. Sequenced sample: PBMCs. The sequence came from a man younger than 30 in good health and CMV-seropositive. This chain's CDR3 is CASSLRSAGGNEQFF. In DNA form, the CDR3 reads TGTGCCAGCAGTTTAAGGTCAGCGGGAGGGAATGAGCAGTTCTTC.